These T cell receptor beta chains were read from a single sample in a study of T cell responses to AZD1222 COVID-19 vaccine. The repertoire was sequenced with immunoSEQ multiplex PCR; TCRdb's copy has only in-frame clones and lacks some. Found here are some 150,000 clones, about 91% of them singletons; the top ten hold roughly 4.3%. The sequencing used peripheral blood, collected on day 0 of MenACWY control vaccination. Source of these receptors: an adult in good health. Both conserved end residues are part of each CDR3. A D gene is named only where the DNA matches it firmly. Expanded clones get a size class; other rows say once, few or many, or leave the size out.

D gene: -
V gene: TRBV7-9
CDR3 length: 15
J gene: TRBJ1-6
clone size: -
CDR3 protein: CASSLLPGYNSPLHF
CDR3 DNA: TGTGCCAGCAGCTTACTCCCGGGCTATAATTCACCCCTCCACTTT

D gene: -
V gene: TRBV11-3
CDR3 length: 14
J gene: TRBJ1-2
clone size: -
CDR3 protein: CASSLKGGPYGYTF
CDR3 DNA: TGTGCCAGCAGCTTAAAAGGGGGACCCTATGGCTACACCTTC

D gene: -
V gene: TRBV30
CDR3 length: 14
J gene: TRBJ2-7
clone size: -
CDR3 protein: CAWSRTESSYEQYF
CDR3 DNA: TGTGCCTGGAGTCGAACTGAGAGCTCCTACGAGCAGTACTTC

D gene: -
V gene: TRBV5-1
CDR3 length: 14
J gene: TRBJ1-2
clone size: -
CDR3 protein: CASSLSGWRDGYTF
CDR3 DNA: TGCGCCAGCAGCTTGTCAGGGTGGCGTGATGGCTACACCTTC

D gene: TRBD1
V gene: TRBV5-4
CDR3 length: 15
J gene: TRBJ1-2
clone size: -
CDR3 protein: CASSSGTGLNYGYTF
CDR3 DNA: TGTGCCAGCAGCTCCGGGACAGGGCTCAACTATGGCTACACCTTC

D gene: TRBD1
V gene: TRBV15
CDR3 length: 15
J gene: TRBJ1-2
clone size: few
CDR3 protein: CATSRPGTGVGGYTF
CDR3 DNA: TGTGCCACCAGCAGACCTGGGACAGGGGTAGGAGGCTACACCTTC

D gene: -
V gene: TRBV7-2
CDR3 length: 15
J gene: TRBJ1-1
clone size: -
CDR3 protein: CASSLATTANTEAFF
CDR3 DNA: TGTGCCAGCAGCTTAGCCACGACAGCCAACACTGAAGCTTTCTTT

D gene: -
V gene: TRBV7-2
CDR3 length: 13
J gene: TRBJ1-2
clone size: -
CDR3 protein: CASSLPGSYGYTF
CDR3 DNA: TGTGCCAGCAGCTTACCAGGGAGCTATGGCTACACCTTC

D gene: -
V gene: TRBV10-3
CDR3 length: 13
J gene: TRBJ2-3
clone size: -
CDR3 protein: CAISDPSQVTQYF
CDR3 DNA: TGTGCCATCAGTGACCCCTCGCAAGTTACGCAGTATTTT

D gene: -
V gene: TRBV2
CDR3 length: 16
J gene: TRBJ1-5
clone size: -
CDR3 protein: CASRSRGGNSNQPQHF
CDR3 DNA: TGTGCCAGCAGGTCTCGCGGGGGAAATAGCAATCAGCCCCAGCATTTT

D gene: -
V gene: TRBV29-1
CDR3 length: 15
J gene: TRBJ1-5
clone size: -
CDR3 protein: CSVALGRGVNQPQHF
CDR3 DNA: TGCAGCGTTGCTCTAGGCAGGGGCGTCAATCAGCCCCAGCATTTT

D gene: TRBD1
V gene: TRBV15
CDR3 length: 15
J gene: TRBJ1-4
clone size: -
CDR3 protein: CATSSGRDRREKLFF
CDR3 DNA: TGTGCCACCAGCAGTGGTCGGGACAGACGAGAAAAACTGTTTTTT

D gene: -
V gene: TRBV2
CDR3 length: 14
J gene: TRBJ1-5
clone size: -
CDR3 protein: CASGSSMNNQPQHF
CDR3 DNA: TGTGCCAGCGGGTCCTCGATGAACAATCAGCCCCAGCATTTT

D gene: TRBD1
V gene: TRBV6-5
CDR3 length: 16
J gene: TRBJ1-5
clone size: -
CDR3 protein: CASSSRDRGGNQPQHF
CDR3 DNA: TGTGCCAGCAGTTCTCGGGACAGGGGAGGCAATCAGCCCCAGCATTTT

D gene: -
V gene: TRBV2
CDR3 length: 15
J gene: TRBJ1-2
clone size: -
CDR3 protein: CASRLARGGNYGYTF
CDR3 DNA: TGTGCCAGCAGGCTAGCCCGGGGGGGAAACTATGGCTACACCTTC

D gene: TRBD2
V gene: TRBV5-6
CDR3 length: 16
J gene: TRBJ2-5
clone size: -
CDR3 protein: CASSSDSGRATETQYF
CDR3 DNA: TGTGCCAGCAGCAGCGACAGCGGGAGGGCCACAGAGACCCAGTACTTC

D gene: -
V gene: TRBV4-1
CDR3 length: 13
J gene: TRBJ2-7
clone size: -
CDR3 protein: CARPGAAAYEQYF
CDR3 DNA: TGCGCCAGACCGGGAGCGGCCGCCTACGAGCAGTACTTC

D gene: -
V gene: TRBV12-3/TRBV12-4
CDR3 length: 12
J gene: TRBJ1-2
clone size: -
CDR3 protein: CASRAGGLGYTF
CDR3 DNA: TGTGCCAGCAGAGCGGGGGGGCTTGGCTACACCTTC

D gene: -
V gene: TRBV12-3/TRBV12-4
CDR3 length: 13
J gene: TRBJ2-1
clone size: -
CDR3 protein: CASDRLGPDEQFF
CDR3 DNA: TGTGCCAGCGACAGACTGGGTCCTGATGAGCAGTTCTTC

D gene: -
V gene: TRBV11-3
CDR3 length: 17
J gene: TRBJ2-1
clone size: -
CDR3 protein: CASSLEVRGSSYNEQFF
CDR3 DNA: TGTGCCAGCAGCTTAGAGGTGAGGGGCAGCTCCTACAATGAGCAGTTCTTC

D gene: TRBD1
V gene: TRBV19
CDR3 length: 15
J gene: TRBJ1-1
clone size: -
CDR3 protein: CASSRLDRMNTEAFF
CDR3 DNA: TGTGCCAGTAGTAGGCTGGACAGGATGAACACTGAAGCTTTCTTT

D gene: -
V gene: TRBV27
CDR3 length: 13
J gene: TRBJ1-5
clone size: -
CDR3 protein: CASSMGRKQPQHF
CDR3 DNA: TGTGCCAGCAGTATGGGGAGAAAACAGCCCCAGCATTTT

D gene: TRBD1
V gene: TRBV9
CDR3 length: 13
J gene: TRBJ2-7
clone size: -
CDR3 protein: CASSVRGLGEQYF
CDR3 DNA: TGTGCCAGCAGCGTGAGGGGGCTCGGCGAGCAGTACTTC

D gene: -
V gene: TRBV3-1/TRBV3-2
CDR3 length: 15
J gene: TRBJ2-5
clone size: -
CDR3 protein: CASSHPYQERKTQYF
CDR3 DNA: TGTGCCAGCAGCCACCCCTATCAGGAGCGAAAGACCCAGTACTTC

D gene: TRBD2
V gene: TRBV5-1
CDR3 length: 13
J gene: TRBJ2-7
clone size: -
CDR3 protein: CASRPGGLYEQYF
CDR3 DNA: TGCGCCAGCAGGCCGGGAGGTTTGTACGAGCAGTACTTC

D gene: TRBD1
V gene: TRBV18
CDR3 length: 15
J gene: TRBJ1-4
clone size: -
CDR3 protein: CASSRGTGLNEKLFF
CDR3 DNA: TGTGCCAGCTCACGGGGGACAGGACTTAATGAAAAACTGTTTTTT

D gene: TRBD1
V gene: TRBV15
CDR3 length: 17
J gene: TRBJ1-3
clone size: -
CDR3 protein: CATSRDPGQDRGNTIYF
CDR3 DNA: TGTGCCACCAGCAGAGACCCGGGACAGGATCGTGGAAACACCATATATTTT

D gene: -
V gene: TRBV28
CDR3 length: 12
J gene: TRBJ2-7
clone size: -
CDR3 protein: CASTSPPYEQYF
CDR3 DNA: TGTGCCAGCACATCACCCCCCTACGAGCAGTACTTC

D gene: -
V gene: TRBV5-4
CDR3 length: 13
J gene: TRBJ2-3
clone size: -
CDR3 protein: CASSLAGADTQYF
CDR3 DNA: TGTGCCAGCAGCTTGGCTGGAGCGGATACGCAGTATTTT

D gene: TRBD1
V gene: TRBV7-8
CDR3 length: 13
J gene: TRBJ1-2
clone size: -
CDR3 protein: CASSLGTGNGYTF
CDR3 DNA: TGTGCCAGCAGCTTGGGGACAGGGAATGGCTACACCTTC

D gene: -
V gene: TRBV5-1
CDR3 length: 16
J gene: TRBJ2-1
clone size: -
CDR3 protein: CASSFVQGGSYNEQFF
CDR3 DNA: TGCGCCAGCAGCTTCGTCCAGGGAGGTTCCTACAATGAGCAGTTCTTC

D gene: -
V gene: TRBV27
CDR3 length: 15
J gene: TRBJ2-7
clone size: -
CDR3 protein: CASSSRLSDIYEQYF
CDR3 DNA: TGTGCCAGCAGTTCGAGACTCTCGGACATCTACGAGCAGTACTTC

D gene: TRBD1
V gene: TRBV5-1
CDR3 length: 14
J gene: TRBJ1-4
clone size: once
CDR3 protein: CASSSNRGLEKLFF
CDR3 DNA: TGCGCCAGCAGCTCAAACAGGGGGCTCGAAAAACTGTTTTTT

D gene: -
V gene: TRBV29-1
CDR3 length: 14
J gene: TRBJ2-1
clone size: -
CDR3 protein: CSVGQGGSYNEQFF
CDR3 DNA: TGCAGCGTTGGACAGGGAGGCTCCTACAATGAGCAGTTCTTC

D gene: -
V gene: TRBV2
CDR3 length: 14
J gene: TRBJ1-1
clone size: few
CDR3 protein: CASRSDRPKLEAFF
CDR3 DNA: TGTGCCAGCAGATCGGACAGACCGAAACTTGAAGCTTTCTTT

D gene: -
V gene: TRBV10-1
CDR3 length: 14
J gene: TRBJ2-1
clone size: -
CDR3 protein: CASSDGGPYNEQFF
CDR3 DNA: TGCGCCAGCAGTGACGGGGGTCCCTACAATGAGCAGTTCTTC

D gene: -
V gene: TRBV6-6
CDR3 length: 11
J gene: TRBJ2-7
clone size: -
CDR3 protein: CASTGAYEQYF
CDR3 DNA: TGTGCCAGCACAGGGGCCTACGAGCAGTACTTC

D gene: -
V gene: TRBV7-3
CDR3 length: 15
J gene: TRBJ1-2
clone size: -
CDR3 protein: CASSFSPPGPAGYTF
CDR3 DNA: TGTGCCAGCAGCTTTTCCCCCCCCGGGCCGGCCGGCTACACCTTC

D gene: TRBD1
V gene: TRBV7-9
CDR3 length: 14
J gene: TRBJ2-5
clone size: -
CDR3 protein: CASSSQGAQETQYF
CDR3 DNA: TGTGCCAGCAGCTCCCAGGGGGCCCAAGAGACCCAGTACTTC

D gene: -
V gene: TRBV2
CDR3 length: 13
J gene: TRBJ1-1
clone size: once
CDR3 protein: CASSQFANTEAFF
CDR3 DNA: TGTGCCAGCAGTCAATTCGCGAACACTGAAGCTTTCTTT

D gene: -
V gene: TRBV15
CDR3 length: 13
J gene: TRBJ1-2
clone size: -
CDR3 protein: CATSRNRDYGYTF
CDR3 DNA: TGTGCCACCAGCAGAAACCGGGACTATGGCTACACCTTC

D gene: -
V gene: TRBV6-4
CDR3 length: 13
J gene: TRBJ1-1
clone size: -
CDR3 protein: CASSDELNTEAFF
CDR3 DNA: TGTGCCAGCAGTGACGAGTTAAACACTGAAGCTTTCTTT

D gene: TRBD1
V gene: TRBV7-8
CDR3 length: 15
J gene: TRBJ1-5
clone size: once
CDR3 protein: CASSPTGASNQPQHF
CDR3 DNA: TGTGCCAGCAGCCCGACAGGGGCCAGCAATCAGCCCCAGCATTTT

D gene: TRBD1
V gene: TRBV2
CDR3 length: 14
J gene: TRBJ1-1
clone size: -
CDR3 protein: CAVRTGPVNTEAFF
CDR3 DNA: TGTGCCGTGCGGACAGGGCCCGTGAACACTGAAGCTTTCTTT

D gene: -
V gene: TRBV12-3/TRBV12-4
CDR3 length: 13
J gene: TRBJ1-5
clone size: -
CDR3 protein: CASSRGSWQPQHF
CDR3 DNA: TGTGCCAGCAGCCGGGGCTCCTGGCAGCCCCAGCATTTT

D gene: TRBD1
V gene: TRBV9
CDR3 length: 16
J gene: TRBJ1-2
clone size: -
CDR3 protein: CASSGSLAGTVYGYTF
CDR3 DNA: TGTGCCAGCAGCGGGTCCCTCGCCGGGACAGTCTATGGCTACACCTTC

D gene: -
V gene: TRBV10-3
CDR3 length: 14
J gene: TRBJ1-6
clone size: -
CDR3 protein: CAISESQGTSPLHF
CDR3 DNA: TGTGCCATCAGTGAGAGTCAGGGGACTTCACCCCTCCACTTT

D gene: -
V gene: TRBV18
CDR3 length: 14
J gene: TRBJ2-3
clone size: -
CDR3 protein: CASSIGLHTDTQYF
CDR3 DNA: TGTGCCAGCTCGATAGGGCTACACACAGATACGCAGTATTTT

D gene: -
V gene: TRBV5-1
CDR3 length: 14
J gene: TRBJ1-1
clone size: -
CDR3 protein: CASSLGTLNTEAFF
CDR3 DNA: TGCGCCAGCAGCTTGGGGACTCTGAACACTGAAGCTTTCTTT

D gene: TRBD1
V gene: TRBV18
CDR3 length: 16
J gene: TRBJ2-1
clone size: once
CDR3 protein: CASSPTRDSYGNEQFF
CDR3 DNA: TGTGCCAGCTCCCCCACCCGGGACAGTTACGGCAATGAGCAGTTCTTC

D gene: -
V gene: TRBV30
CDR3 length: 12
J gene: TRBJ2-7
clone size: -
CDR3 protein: CAWKGGSYEQYF
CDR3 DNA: TGTGCCTGGAAAGGCGGGTCCTACGAGCAGTACTTC

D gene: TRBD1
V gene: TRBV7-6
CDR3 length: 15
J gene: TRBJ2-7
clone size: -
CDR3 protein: CASSPRGTGAYEQYF
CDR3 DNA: TGTGCCAGCAGCCCCCGGGGGACAGGAGCCTACGAGCAGTACTTC

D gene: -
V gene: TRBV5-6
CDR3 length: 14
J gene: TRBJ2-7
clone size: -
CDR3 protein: CASSPKGRSYEQYF
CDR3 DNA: TGTGCCAGCAGCCCCAAAGGGAGGTCCTACGAGCAGTACTTC

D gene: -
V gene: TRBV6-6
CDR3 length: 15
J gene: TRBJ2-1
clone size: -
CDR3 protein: CASSPSTSGYNEQFF
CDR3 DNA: TGTGCCAGCAGTCCCTCTACCTCAGGCTACAATGAGCAGTTCTTC

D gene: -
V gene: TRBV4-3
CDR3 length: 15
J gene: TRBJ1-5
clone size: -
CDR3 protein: CASSQDGGYNQPQHF
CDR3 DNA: TGCGCCAGCAGCCAAGATGGGGGATATAACCAGCCCCAGCATTTT

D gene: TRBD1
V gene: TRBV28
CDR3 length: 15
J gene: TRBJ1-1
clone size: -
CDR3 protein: CASSLYRDRGTEAFF
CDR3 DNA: TGTGCCAGCAGTTTATATCGGGACAGGGGAACTGAAGCTTTCTTT